This T cell receptor beta chain comes out of a study of shared clonotypes between healthy human individuals. General observations from the study: All-four-donor shared clonotypes had higher generation probabilities than non-shared clonotypes did.

The repertoire was sequenced with immunoSEQ multiplex PCR; TCRdb's copy has only in-frame clones and lacks some. The sample records approximately 600,000 clones, approximately 95% being singletons. As regards this clone: Antigen: not known.

Only CD45RO-negative cells positively selected for CCR7 counted as naive CD8 cells, so terminally differentiated effector memory CD45RA+ cells were excluded. The V gene's germline CDR1 is LNHDA and CDR2 SQIVND (reference sequence). The CDR3 loop spans 14 amino acids. The V gene lost 3 bases and the J gene lost 4 bases, with 11 bases spanning the gap. The source of this sequence is a woman aged 25 to 39 in good health. The material sequenced was naive CD8+ T cells sorted from blood. The V gene is TRBV19, the J gene TRBJ2-3; D gene unclear. The CDR3 DNA sequence: TGTGCCAGTAGTATTTGGGTCACTCCAGATACGCAGTATTTT. This codes for CASSIWVTPDTQYF.